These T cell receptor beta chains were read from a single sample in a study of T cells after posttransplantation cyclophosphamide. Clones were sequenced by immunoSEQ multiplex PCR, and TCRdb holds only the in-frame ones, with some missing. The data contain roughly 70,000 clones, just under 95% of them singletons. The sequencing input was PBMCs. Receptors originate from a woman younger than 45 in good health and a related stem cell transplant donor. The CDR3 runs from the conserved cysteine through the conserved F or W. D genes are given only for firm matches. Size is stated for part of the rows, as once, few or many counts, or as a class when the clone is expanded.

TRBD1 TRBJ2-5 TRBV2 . CASSTGQGVGTQYF TGTGCCAGCAGTACGGGACAGGGGGTCGGGACCCAGTACTTC
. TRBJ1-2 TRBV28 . CASSPDTNYGYTF TGTGCCAGCAGCCCCGACACTAACTATGGCTACACCTTC
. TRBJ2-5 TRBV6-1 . CASSENSQETQYF TGTGCCAGCAGTGAAAACAGCCAAGAGACCCAGTACTTC
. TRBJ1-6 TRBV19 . CASSIEGDTGRSPLHF TGTGCCAGTAGTATAGAGGGGGACACCGGGCGTTCACCCCTCCACTTT
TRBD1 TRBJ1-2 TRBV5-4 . CASSRTGDRGYTF TGTGCCAGCAGTCGAACAGGGGATAGGGGCTACACCTTC
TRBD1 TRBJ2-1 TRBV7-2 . CASSRQGPNEQFF TGTGCCAGCAGTCGACAGGGGCCGAATGAGCAGTTCTTC
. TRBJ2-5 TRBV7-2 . CASSTRGRETQYF TGTGCCAGCAGCACCCGGGGTCGAGAGACCCAGTACTTC
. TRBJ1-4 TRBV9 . CASSVEAGSVEKLFF TGTGCCAGCAGCGTAGAGGCAGGGTCGGTCGAAAAACTGTTTTTT
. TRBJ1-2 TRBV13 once CASSVRGGLSNYGYTF TGTGCCAGCAGCGTTAGAGGGGGACTTTCTAACTATGGCTACACCTTC
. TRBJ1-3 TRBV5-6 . CASTRGGVLFGNTIYF TGTGCCAGCACTCGGGGAGGGGTTCTATTCGGAAACACCATATATTTT
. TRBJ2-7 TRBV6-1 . CAAARGPSSEQYF TGTGCCGCGGCCCGAGGCCCCTCGAGCGAGCAGTACTTC